Here is one TCR beta chain with its context. Its target is unknown. Every bit of the isolated RNA underwent reverse transcription, so sequencing read expressed TCRB transcripts. Profiling relied on immunoSEQ multiplex PCR, and the TCRdb table lists in-frame clones only, not all of them. The sample includes 500,000 to 850,000 clones, around 15% of them seen just once. The data originate from a study of beta chain features in type 1 diabetes. Study at large: All samples together contributed almost 110,000,000 sorted cells for examination. Study conclusions and caveats: Naive, central memory and Treg TCRB repertoires seemed to resemble each other more closely in patients than they did in healthy donors. Type 1 diabetes patients had moderately but significantly shorter TCRB CDR3s in all four CD4+ subsets. Sequencing of cDNA might inflate the share of cells that strongly express TCR.

Trimming shortened V by 5 bases and J by 1 base, and 12 bases separated the two germline ends. The CDR3 length is 14 residues. Germline loops: CDR1 SGDLS, CDR2 YYNGEE. The sequenced sample was naive CD4+ T cells from blood. The V gene is TRBV9, the J gene TRBJ1-1; a possible D gene is TRBD1 (6 bases). This clonotype originated in a man younger than 30 with type 1 diabetes. CDR3 protein: CASRVTGGNTEAFF. CDR3 nucleotides: TGTGCCAGCAGGGTGACAGGAGGGAACACTGAAGCTTTCTTT.